The rows below give T cell receptor beta chains drawn from one sample of a study of early T cells in non-severe SARS-CoV-2 infection. TCRdb itself ran the 5' RACE reads through MiXCR, one entry per CDR3 protein. The sample has roughly 50,000 distinct CDR3 sequences, about 8.2% seen once. The specimen was whole blood. The receptor source for this set is an adult who was a healthcare worker with PCR-confirmed SARS-CoV-2 infection or an uninfected control (not recorded which). Each CDR3 is given with its conserved first and last residue. D genes are given only for firm matches. The size field is filled for only some rows; it gives once, few, many or a size class.

size: few
J: TRBJ2-1
D: NA
V: TRBV3-1
DNA: TGTGCCAGCAGCCCTACCTCCAGCTCCTACAATGAGCAGTTCTTC
CDR3: CASSPTSSSYNEQFF

size: few
J: TRBJ2-3
D: NA
V: TRBV2
DNA: TGTGCCAGCAGTGAAGAGAGGGCTAGCACAGATACGCAGTATTTT
CDR3: CASSEERASTDTQYF

size: few
J: TRBJ1-1
D: NA
V: TRBV28
DNA: TGTGCCAGCAGTCCCCCCTTCCGCACTGAAGCTTTCTTT
CDR3: CASSPPFRTEAFF

size: NA
J: TRBJ2-7
D: NA
V: TRBV27
DNA: TGTGCCAGCAGTCCGGTCGGTGGATACGAGCAGTACTTC
CDR3: CASSPVGGYEQYF

size: many
J: TRBJ2-1
D: TRBD1
V: TRBV10-3
DNA: TGTGCCATCAGTGAGGGAAGGGGGCCCTTTGATGAGCAGTTCTTC
CDR3: CAISEGRGPFDEQFF

size: many
J: TRBJ2-3
D: TRBD2
V: TRBV4-2
DNA: TGTGCCAGCAGCCAAGCGCGGGGGGGCACAGATACGCAGTATTTT
CDR3: CASSQARGGTDTQYF

size: NA
J: TRBJ2-3
D: TRBD2
V: TRBV6-5
DNA: TGTGCCAGCAGTTCGGCGGGAGTCACAGATACGCAGTATTTT
CDR3: CASSSAGVTDTQYF

size: NA
J: TRBJ2-5
D: NA
V: TRBV10-3
DNA: TGTGCCATCAGTATGACAGGACAAGAGACCCAGTACTTC
CDR3: CAISMTGQETQYF

size: NA
J: TRBJ2-5
D: TRBD2
V: TRBV6-2/TRBV6-3
DNA: TGTGCCAGCAGTTTCCTAGCGGGAGGCGAGACCCAGTACTTC
CDR3: CASSFLAGGETQYF

size: many
J: TRBJ1-5
D: NA
V: TRBV24-1
DNA: TGTGCCACCAGTGACCCCTGGGAAAATCAGCCCCAGCATTTT
CDR3: CATSDPWENQPQHF

size: NA
J: TRBJ2-3
D: TRBD2
V: TRBV30
DNA: TGTGCCTGGTCGACTAGCGGAGGGGGAGATACGCAGTATTTT
CDR3: CAWSTSGGGDTQYF

size: NA
J: TRBJ2-7
D: TRBD2
V: TRBV3-1
DNA: TGTGCCAGCAGCCGGCGGGGGGCCTTACCCTACGAGCAGTACTTC
CDR3: CASSRRGALPYEQYF

size: few
J: TRBJ2-7
D: NA
V: TRBV5-8
DNA: TGTGCCAGCAGACGACCCGGGGCTACCTATTCCTACGAGCAGTACTTC
CDR3: CASRRPGATYSYEQYF

size: many
J: TRBJ1-1
D: NA
V: TRBV28
DNA: TGTGCCAGCAGAGGACGGCCTGAAGCTTTCTTT
CDR3: CASRGRPEAFF

size: NA
J: TRBJ1-5
D: TRBD1
V: TRBV6-1
DNA: TGTGCCAGCAGGGTACAGGGGAAACAGCCCCAGCATTTT
CDR3: CASRVQGKQPQHF